These 22 T cell receptor beta chains came from one sample sequenced in a study of OX40 agonist ivuxolimab in advanced cancers. Sequencing used immunoSEQ multiplex PCR; TCRdb keeps in-frame clones, though not all of them. There are 60,000 or so clones in the sample; around 90% occur only once, and more than 15% lies in the top ten. The sequenced sample was CD4+ or CD8+ T cells sorted from blood, obtained in a trial of the OX40 agonist ivuxolimab. The source is an adult with an advanced solid tumor such as melanoma, head and neck, liver or kidney cancer.

This chain uses TRBV30 with TRBJ1-1, with a possible D match to TRBD1 (5 bases). The CDR3 runs to 12 residues. V lost 1 base and J lost 3, with 6 bases in between. CDR1 is GTSNPN and CDR2 is SVGIG in the germline V gene (reference sequence). The CDR3 loop is CAWSGGYTEAFF. The CDR3 coding sequence is TGTGCCTGGAGTGGGGGGTACACTGAAGCTTTCTTT.

The chain carries TRBV2 and TRBJ2-7; possible D gene TRBD1, 6 bases. CDR3 size: 13 residues. The V end was cut by 5 bases, the J end by 0 bases, with 8 bases between. Looked up from germline, CDR1 is SNHLY and CDR2 is FYNNEI. For the CDR3, the DNA is TGTGCCAGCAGTAACAGGGTCTCCTACGAGCAGTACTTC. This sequence encodes CASSNRVSYEQYF.

The J gene is TRBJ2-3, the V gene TRBV5-1, with D possibly matching TRBD2 (7 bases). The CDR3 spans 16 residues. Per the germline V gene, CDR1 is SGHRS and CDR2 is YFSETQ. V was trimmed by 4 bases and J by 2 bases, leaving 17 bases between them. This CDR3 reads CASSRIEGGTTDTQYF. For the CDR3, the DNA is TGCGCCAGCAGCCGCATCGAGGGGGGGACCACAGATACGCAGTATTTT. The variable domain in full, with the rest retrieved from reference TRBV5-1 and TRBJ2-3, is KAGVTQTPRYLIKTRGQQVTLSCSPISGHRSVSWYQQTPGQGLQFLFEYFSETQRNKGNFPGRFSGRQFSNSRSEMNVSTLELGDSALYLCASSRIEGGTTDTQYFGPGTRLTVL.

This sequence joins TRBV6-1 and TRBJ1-5, with 9 bases aligning to TRBD1. V lost 3 bases to trimming and J lost 6 bases; unmatched junction nucleotides: 6. The germline gives CDR1 MNHNS, CDR2 SASEGT. The CDR3 is 15 residues long. The CDR3 protein is CASSDWGTGSQPQHF. CDR3 nucleotides: TGTGCCAGCAGTGATTGGGGGACAGGGTCTCAGCCCCAGCATTTT.

There are a few counts of this clone. The V and J genes are TRBV18 and TRBJ2-7, with D maybe TRBD2 (5 bases). V gave up 4 bases and J gave up 6 bases, with 13 bases separating them. The CDR3 contains 13 residues. Germline V gene data show CDR1 as KGHSH and CDR2 as LQKENI. CDR3 sequence (DNA): TGTGCCAGCTCACAAACTAGATCCGGCGAGCAGTACTTC. This encodes CASSQTRSGEQYF.

The V call is TRBV7-9, the J call TRBJ2-1; D possibly corresponds to TRBD1 (5 bases). V shed 3 bases and J shed 9 bases, with 12 bases lying between them. The CDR3 contains 13 residues. Germline CDR1 SEHNR, CDR2 FQNEAQ (reference sequence). The CDR3 is CASSFSRAAEQFF. DNA for the CDR3: TGTGCCAGCAGCTTTAGCAGGGCCGCTGAGCAGTTCTTC.

This sequence joins TRBV14 and TRBJ2-7, with 10 bases fitting TRBD2. CDR1 is SGHDN and CDR2 is FVKESK in the germline V gene. V was clipped by 0 bases and J by 5 bases; unmatched bases: 10. CDR3 size: 17 residues. The DNA of the CDR3 is TGTGCCAGCAGCCAAGACCCCCCTAGCGGGAGACGGCACGAGCAGTACTTC. Protein: CASSQDPPSGRRHEQYF.

The V and J genes are TRBV9 and TRBJ2-2; a weak D match, TRBD1 (6 bases). Trimming removed 7 bases from V and 7 bases from J, with 17 bases in between. Germline V gene sequence: CDR1 SGDLS, CDR2 YYNGEE. The length of the CDR3 is 14 residues. In DNA, the CDR3 is TGTGCCAGCCGGGGATCAGGGGATATCGGGGAGCTGTTTTTT. Translating gives CASRGSGDIGELFF.

This clone appeared a single time. The chain uses TRBV6-5 and TRBJ2-3; D might be TRBD1 (5 bases). The length of the CDR3 is 13 residues. Trimming left V 6 bases short and J 0 bases short, with 7 bases between. Germline CDR1 reads MNHEY; CDR2 reads SVGAGI. Here the CDR3 reads CASRDTSTDTQYF. CDR3 sequence (DNA): TGTGCCAGCAGGGACACTAGCACAGATACGCAGTATTTT.

The chain employs TRBV28 and TRBJ2-3; 8 positions match TRBD2. The CDR3 is 15 amino acids. Germline V gene lookup returns CDR1 MDHEN and CDR2 SYDVKM. Trimming at V came to 2 bases and at J to 8 bases, leaving 9 bases not matched to a gene. The CDR3 coding sequence is TGTGCCAGCAGTTTACCGGGAGGGCTTGGGGGTACGCAGTATTTT. Translation gives CASSLPGGLGGTQYF.

This rearrangement joins TRBV18 to TRBJ2-3; no clear D. Trimming took 9 bases from V and 3 from J, leaving 13 bases between them. Per germline, CDR1 KGHSH and CDR2 LQKENI. This CDR3 comprises 13 residues. The CDR3 reads CASSAYGTDTQYF. The CDR3, as DNA: TGTGCCAGTTCGGCCTATGGGACAGATACGCAGTATTTT.

V usage is TRBV6-5 and J usage is TRBJ1-1, with D possibly being TRBD1 (5 bases). V was clipped by 2 bases and J by 6 bases, with 13 bases between them. Looked up from germline, CDR1 is MNHEY and CDR2 is SVGAGI. The CDR3 has 14 residues. CDR3 sequence: CASSYGTGRAEAFF. In DNA, the CDR3 is TGTGCCAGCAGTTACGGGACGGGGAGGGCTGAAGCTTTCTTT.

This rearrangement joins TRBV4-1 to TRBJ2-5; 8 bases agree with TRBD2. The CDR3 covers 16 residues. Trimming removed 0 bases from V and 3 bases from J; junction bases left unmatched: 6. The germline CDR1 and CDR2 sequences are MGHRA and YSYEKL. CDR3 loop: CASSQDSGGGKETQYF. CDR3 nucleotides: TGCGCCAGCAGCCAAGATTCGGGAGGGGGTAAAGAGACCCAGTACTTC.

The rearrangement joins TRBV5-4 to TRBJ1-4; no reliable D call. The germline V gene encodes CDR1 SGHNT and CDR2 YYREEE (reference sequence). The CDR3 is 14 amino acids. The ends were cut back, 1 base at V and 7 bases at J, with 11 bases in the middle. CDR3 DNA: TGTGCCAGCAGCTTGATGGGCGGAGGTGAAAAACTGTTTTTT. Translated, it gives CASSLMGGGEKLFF.

The count of this clone is one. This rearrangement joins TRBV11-2 to TRBJ2-7; 8 bases fit TRBD2. Germline-derived CDR1 and CDR2 are SGHAT and FQNNGV. The J segment lost 4 bases and the V segment lost 5 bases, leaving 10 bases of the junction unmatched. This CDR3 region has 15 residues. The CDR3 DNA reads as TGTGCCAGCAGCAAATCTAGCGGGTGGAATTACGAGCAGTACTTC. This translates into CASSKSSGWNYEQYF.

The gene calls are TRBV5-1 and TRBJ2-7; 8 nucleotides align to TRBD1. Trimming took 0 bases from V and 4 from J; bases not matched to a gene: 6. The germline CDR1 and CDR2 sequences are SGHRS and YFSETQ. This CDR3 is built from 15 residues. The CDR3 DNA reads TGCGCCAGCAGCTTGGTCCCGGGACAGGAGTACGAGCAGTACTTC. Translated, it gives CASSLVPGQEYEQYF.

The chain has TRBV5-6 and TRBJ2-1; D may be TRBD1 or TRBD2 (5 bases each). Trimming pared 4 bases from V and 0 bases from J, leaving 20 bases between. CDR3 length: 18 amino acids. The V gene's germline CDR1 is SGHDT and CDR2 YYEEEE. DNA of the CDR3: TGTGCCAGCAGCCCCGGGCGTATGATTGGGGGCTCCTACAATGAGCAGTTCTTC. Translated: CASSPGRMIGGSYNEQFF.

This chain joins TRBV6-1 and TRBJ2-1, with 8 bases lining up with TRBD2. Germline V gene data show CDR1 as MNHNS and CDR2 as SASEGT. The V and J ends lost 5 bases and 8 bases, in that order; junction bases with no gene match: 8. The CDR3 totals 14 residues. The CDR3 here is CASSYSSGFYEQFF. CDR3 sequence (DNA): TGTGCCAGCAGTTATTCTAGCGGGTTCTATGAGCAGTTCTTC.

The chain recombines TRBV7-3 with TRBJ1-6, with 10 bases fitting TRBD1. This CDR3 has 17 amino acids. Germline assignment: CDR1 SGHTA and CDR2 FQGTGA. Trimming removed 1 base from V and 3 bases from J; junction bases left unmatched: 3. In DNA, the CDR3 is TGTGCCAGCAGCTTAAGTGGGACAGGGGTCTATAATTCACCCCTCCACTTT. Translated, it gives CASSLSGTGVYNSPLHF.

The rearrangement joins TRBV19 to TRBJ2-7, with D perhaps TRBD1 (6 bases). V lost 3 bases, J lost 6 bases, and 18 bases lay in between. Germline values: CDR1 LNHDA, CDR2 SQIVND (reference sequence). The CDR3 loop spans 15 amino acids. CDR3 amino acids: CASSIQSLQGSEQYF. For the CDR3, the DNA is TGTGCCAGTAGTATTCAAAGCTTACAGGGATCCGAGCAGTACTTC.

The chain joins TRBV5-4 to TRBJ2-3; 7 nucleotides agree with TRBD2. The V segment lost 2 bases and the J segment 1 base; nucleotides outside the gene matches: 4. The CDR3 sequence is 15 residues long. The germline CDR1 and CDR2 sequences are SGHNT and YYREEE (reference sequence). The CDR3 loop is CASSFGGVRTDTQYF. DNA for the CDR3: TGTGCCAGCAGCTTTGGGGGGGTACGCACAGATACGCAGTATTTT.

The CDR3 coding sequence is TGTGCCAGCTCACCGTCGAGGGGCCATGAGCAGTTCTTC. Translating it yields CASSPSRGHEQFF. The chain carries TRBV18 and TRBJ2-1; the D call may be TRBD1 or TRBD2 (5 bases each). Germline CDR1 reads KGHSH; CDR2 reads LQKENI. The CDR3 consists of 13 residues. V dropped 3 bases and J dropped 8 bases, with 11 bases sitting between them.